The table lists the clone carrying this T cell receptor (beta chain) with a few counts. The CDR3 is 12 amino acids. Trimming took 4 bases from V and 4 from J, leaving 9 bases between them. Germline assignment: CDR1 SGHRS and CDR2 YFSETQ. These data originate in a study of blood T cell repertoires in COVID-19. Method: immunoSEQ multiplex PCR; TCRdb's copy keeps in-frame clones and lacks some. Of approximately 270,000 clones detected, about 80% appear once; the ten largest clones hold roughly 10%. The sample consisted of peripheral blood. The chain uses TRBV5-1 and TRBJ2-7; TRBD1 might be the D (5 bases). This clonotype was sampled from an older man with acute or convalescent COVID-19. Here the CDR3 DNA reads TGCGCCAGCAGCCAACAGGCGTACGAGCAGTACTTC. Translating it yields CASSQQAYEQYF.